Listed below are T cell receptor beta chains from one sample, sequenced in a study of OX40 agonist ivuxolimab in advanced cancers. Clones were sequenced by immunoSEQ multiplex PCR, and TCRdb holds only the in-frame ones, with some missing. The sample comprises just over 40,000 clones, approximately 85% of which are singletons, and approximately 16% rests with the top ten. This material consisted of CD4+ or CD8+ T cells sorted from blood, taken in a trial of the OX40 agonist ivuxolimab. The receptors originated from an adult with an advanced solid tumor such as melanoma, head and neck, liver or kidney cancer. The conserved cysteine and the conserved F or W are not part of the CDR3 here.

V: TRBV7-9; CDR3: ASSPPSGTGFDEQY
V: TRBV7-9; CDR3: ASSLGTGDWEPQH
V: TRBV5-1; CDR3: ASSLGQDTEAF
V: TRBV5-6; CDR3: ASRLEGQNTDTQY
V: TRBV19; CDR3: ASSIVAGAMYEQY
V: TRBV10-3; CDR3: AISEERGQTYEQY
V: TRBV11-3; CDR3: ASRDLAGGPETQY
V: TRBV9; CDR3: ASSGRVGAYEQY
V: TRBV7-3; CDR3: ASSPTGAGDTQY
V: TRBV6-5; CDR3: ASSYGAETLYGYT
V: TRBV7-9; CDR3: ASSLGRDRTSPLH
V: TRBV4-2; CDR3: ASSLAGASYEQY
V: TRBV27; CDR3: ASSPTANMNTEAF
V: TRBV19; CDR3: ASSIPWNQPQH
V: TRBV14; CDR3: ASSQDTGALSYEQY
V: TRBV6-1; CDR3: ASSEIGYFEGAF
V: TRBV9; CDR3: ASSVGPYSNQPQH
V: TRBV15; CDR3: ATSRAEARNSPLH
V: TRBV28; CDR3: ASSFQSSSYNSPLH
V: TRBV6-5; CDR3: ASSPHLNTEAF
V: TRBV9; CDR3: ASSGRDSGNTIY
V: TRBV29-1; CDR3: SVETSGTDTQY
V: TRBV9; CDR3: ASSVGGGRNTEAF
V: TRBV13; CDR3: ASSFPRAGAGNTIY
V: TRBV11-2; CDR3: ASSNGATSGRLDTQY
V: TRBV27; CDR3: ASSPIRLPGTGISDTQY
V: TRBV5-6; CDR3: ASSWGGEVNYGYT
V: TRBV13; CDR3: ASSSRGDTEAF
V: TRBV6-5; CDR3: ASSPGTDSPLH
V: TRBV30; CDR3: AWSIGEGYEQY
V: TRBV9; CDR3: ASSAGGRTTDTQY
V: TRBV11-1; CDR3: ASSRDRVGGTEAF
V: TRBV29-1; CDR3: SATGPEGTQY
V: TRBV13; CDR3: ASSLVVGGAETQY
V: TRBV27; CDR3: TSSPYQGAESSYGYT
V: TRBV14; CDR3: ASSQDQGQPYTGELF
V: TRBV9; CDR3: ASSVAGRNYGYT
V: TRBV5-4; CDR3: ASSFYGGNYEQY
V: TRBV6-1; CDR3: ASISTEAF
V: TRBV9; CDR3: ASSAPSHRDIH
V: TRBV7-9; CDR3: ASPRTPITGELF
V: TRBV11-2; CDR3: ASSLGARGAF
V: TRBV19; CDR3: ASSIPGHLTPFNNSPLH
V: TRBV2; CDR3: ASSEKGQERGEKLF
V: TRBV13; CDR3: ASSRQPSYEQY
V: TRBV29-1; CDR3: STGTANNEQF
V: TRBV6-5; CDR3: ASSYGDRVYEQY
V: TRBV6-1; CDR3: ASSEGTGAPYEQY
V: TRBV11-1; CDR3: ASSLATGARTEAF
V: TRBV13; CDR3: ASSLGAGGEEKLF
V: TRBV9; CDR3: ASSVSNSYEQY
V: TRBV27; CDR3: ASSLFGTGAHEQY
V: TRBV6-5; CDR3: ASSLARTTYNEQF
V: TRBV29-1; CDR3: SVDGSGSSYEQY